This T cell receptor (beta chain) stems from a study of blood T cells in healthy people across ages (dated by TCRdb to 2014 to 2015). A note on the overall study: In model experiments, template switching captured about one uniquely barcoded TCR beta cDNA molecule for every two T cells. To track age-related changes in TCR beta repertoire diversity, the study relied on deep sequencing normalized with unique cDNA molecular identifiers. The donors were split into four age groups: young (average 16 years), middle-aged (around 37), aged (around 67) and long-lived (approximately 80). To avoid experimental bias, donors of different ages were distributed randomly across sequencing lanes. The study analyzed two additional independent replicas of 1 million unique cDNA reads from the same blood draw for two donors, one aged 18 to 30 and one aged 80 or older. General conclusions and limits of the study: Observed TCR beta diversity per million T cells fell roughly linearly with age, and a significant reduction was already apparent by age roughly 40. Compared with the aged group, the long-lived group had more naive CD4+ T cells, fewer expanded clones and increased TCR diversity, suggesting age selection. Because donor CMV infection status was unknown, age-related changes in expanded clonotypes were potentially confounded. Observed TCR beta diversity correlated strongly with the percentage of naive T cells measured by flow cytometry. Estimates of total diversity based on one million sequenced T cells were considered lower bounds and underestimates. Because profiling used bulk unsorted PBMCs, naive and antigen-experienced compartments could not be compared conclusively.

As regards this clonotype: Its antigen remains unidentified. Within one base of it there is no much larger clone, and no base qualities were kept.

Germline trimming amounts to 0 bases on V and 4 bases on J, with 3 as the count of junction bases outside the gene matches. CDR1 WNHNN and CDR2 SYGVQD are derived from the germline V gene (reference sequence). The CDR3 runs 15 amino acids, cysteine and phenylalanine included. The kept DNA is CDR3 alone, 45 bases in frame from the first base. Systemically healthy Caucasian individuals from Russia, approximately 39 in total and aged roughly 6 to 95 years, were included as donors. Each donor gave about 11 milliliters of peripheral blood, drawn into EDTA-treated Vacutainer tubes. Ficoll-Paque density-gradient centrifugation was used to isolate PBMCs, with at least 6 million obtained per sample. Total RNA, at least 6 micrograms per sample, was extracted from PBMCs with Trizol reagent. For every donor, an aliquot of PBMCs went through flow cytometry to measure the percentages of naive CD45RAhigh/CD27high T cells.

The method behind the library was 5' RACE. Instrument used: Illumina HiSeq 2500. A second PCR of roughly 6 to 12 cycles was run with a J-beta primer mix and a sample-barcoded 5' primer. A unique molecular identifier was introduced onto each TCR beta cDNA molecule by a template-switch 5' adaptor carrying 12 random nucleotides. At least 2.5 million CDR3-containing paired-end reads were obtained from each sample. The Mint cDNA synthesis kit, primed by a TRBC-specific oligonucleotide, was used to synthesize first-strand cDNA from all RNA. After uracil-DNA glycosylase treatment, a first 18-cycle PCR used universal primers M1SS and BC2_uni_R on all cDNA. Per the original workflow: For normalization, 1 million high-quality reads, each with a distinct molecular identifier, were randomly selected from each sample. Reads with shared molecular identifiers were discarded instead of being binned into consensus sequences. MiTCR, with a Q25 quality threshold and the strictest error-elimination algorithm, was used for CDR3 identification, clonotype clustering and error correction. A nonparametric unseen species model using Euler transformation provided a lower-bound estimate of total TCR beta diversity. TCRdb handled the public reads itself, with Q25 trimming in fastp and clone calling in MiXCR, and kept productive beta chains. CDR3 protein duplicates are merged, each entry listing the most common genes and DNA. These V and J calls derive from TCRdb rather than the authors' analysis. For this sample there are under 1,000,000 distinct CDR3 sequences; roughly 46% appear just once. The leading ten clones occupy 15% to 20% of the sample.

Sequenced input: blood. This TCR was sampled from a man older than 75 in good health. The rearrangement combines TRBV10-1 with TRBJ2-3; TRBD2 fits 8 bases in the junction. The nucleotides read TGCGCCAGCAGTGAGTCGGGACTAGAGGCAGATACGCAGTATTTT. This yields the protein CASSESGLEADTQYF.